This TCR beta chain was sequenced for a study of CD8 T cells in Susac syndrome. Notes on the study in general: The study conceded that its TCR sequencing and HLA analysis involved relatively few individuals.

The CD8+ and CD4+ T cells were isolated magnetically using a negative isolation approach, whereas the TEMRA cells were enriched by FACS. A remark on this clonotype: What it binds is not known.

RNA was extracted with the RNeasy kit, and a quantity of roughly 0.5 to 1 ug was reverse transcribed using random hexamers. By means of immunoSEQ multiplex PCR, TCR beta CDR3 spanning 54 Vbeta and 13 Jbeta underwent amplification. From the immunoSEQ multiplex PCR reads, TCRdb called clonotypes with MiXCR, one entry per CDR3 protein. The sample lists 45,000 or so distinct CDR3 sequences, roughly 93% seen once, with more than 0.45% in the top ten. The specimen was CD8+ T cells from PBMCs. This receptor was obtained from a human donor in good health.

The CDR3 DNA reads as TGTGCCAGCAGTTTTATGCGCCCGGAAGGTGAAGCTTTCTTT. Its translation: CASSFMRPEGEAFF. This chain connects TRBV27 to TRBJ1-1; unclear D gene. The CDR3 has 14 residues. V shed 3 bases and J shed 7 bases, with 15 bases lying between them. Germline CDR1 MNHEY, CDR2 SMNVEV (reference sequence).